Below, 18 T cell receptor beta chains from the same sample are listed, as sequenced in a study of blood T cell repertoires in COVID-19. Profiling relied on immunoSEQ multiplex PCR, and the TCRdb table lists in-frame clones only, not all of them. The sample lists about 130,000 clones, approximately 85% occurring once. The sequenced sample consisted of peripheral blood. The receptors derive from a human donor in a cohort sampled during active COVID-19.

The DNA of the CDR3 is TGTGCCAGCAGCCTAGGACTAGCGCCCACCTACAATGAGCAGTTCTTC. It codes for CASSLGLAPTYNEQFF. The chain joins TRBV5-5 to TRBJ2-1, with 9 bases lining up with TRBD2. This CDR3 comprises 16 residues. Looked up from germline, CDR1 is SGHKS and CDR2 is YYEKEE (reference sequence). V shed 4 bases, J shed 2 bases, and the junction held 7 bases outside the gene matches.

This chain links TRBV5-1 with TRBJ1-2; 7 bases are a match to TRBD1. The CDR3 has 15 residues. Looked up from germline, CDR1 is SGHRS and CDR2 is YFSETQ. Trimming took 4 bases from V and 0 from J; bases not matched to a gene: 6. The CDR3 reads CASSTRDSANYGYTF. CDR3 bases: TGCGCCAGCAGCACGCGGGACAGCGCTAACTATGGCTACACCTTC.

This clone was observed a single time. The chain employs TRBV7-2 and TRBJ2-3, with D tentatively TRBD2 (5 bases). Germline V CDR1 and CDR2: SGHTA, FQGNSA. The V end was cut by 0 bases, the J end by 4 bases, with 11 bases between. CDR3 length: 15 residues. The chain's CDR3 is CASSLARAVPDTQYF. The CDR3 bases are TGTGCCAGCAGCTTAGCGAGGGCAGTCCCAGATACGCAGTATTTT.

The chain has TRBV19 and TRBJ1-4; the D is unclear. Germline values: CDR1 LNHDA, CDR2 SQIVND (reference sequence). This CDR3 spans 13 amino acids. The V end lost 5 bases, the J end lost 4 bases, and 8 bases lay between the germline ends. CDR3 region: CASSVLLNEKLFF. Written as DNA, the CDR3 is TGTGCCAGTAGTGTTCTCCTTAATGAAAAACTGTTTTTT.

A single count supports this clone. The rearrangement uses TRBV4-1 and TRBJ2-7, with D perhaps matching TRBD2 (5 bases). Trimming shortened V by 1 base and J by 2 bases, and 12 bases separated the two germline ends. Germline V gives CDR1 MGHRA, CDR2 YSYEKL. This CDR3 region has 15 residues. CDR3 DNA sequence: TGCGCCAGCAGCCAAGGGCGTTGGCGGGCCTACGAGCAGTACTTC. This sequence encodes CASSQGRWRAYEQYF.

The chain carries TRBV10-3 and TRBJ1-3; 11 nucleotides align to TRBD1. This CDR3 has 18 residues. Per the germline V gene, CDR1 is ENHRY and CDR2 is SYGVKD. V shed 0 bases, J shed 0 bases, and the junction held 4 bases outside the gene matches. The CDR3 DNA is TGTGCCATCAGTGAGTCACCGGGACAGGGGGGCTCTGGAAACACCATATATTTT. This encodes CAISESPGQGGSGNTIYF.

This chain joins TRBV21-1 and TRBJ2-7; the table's TRBD2 call for D was not verified on the DNA. TRBV21-1 is termed a pseudogene. The CDR3 totals 12 residues. The CDR3 sequence: CASSYGRSEQYV. The CDR3 bases are TGTGCCAGCAGCTACGGGAGATCCGAGCAGTACGTC.

DNA of the CDR3: TGTGCCACCCAAGTCGGGGACAGATGGAACACTGAAGCTTTCTTT. Translation: CATQVGDRWNTEAFF. The chain combines TRBV19 with TRBJ1-1; 7 nucleotides match TRBD1. The CDR3 extends over 15 amino acids. CDR1 and CDR2 (germline): LNHDA, SQIVND (reference sequence). Germline trimming cut 10 bases from V and 1 base from J; bases unmatched to any gene: 12. Using reference TRBV19 and TRBJ1-1 for the parts outside the CDR3, the full variable domain is DGGITQSPKYLFRKEGQNVTLSCEQNLNHDAMYWYRQDPGQGLRLIYYSQIVNDFQKGDIAEGYSVSREKKESFPLTVTSAQKNPTAFYLCATQVGDRWNTEAFFGQGTRLTVV.

This clone was picked up one time. This rearrangement joins TRBV15 to TRBJ1-6, with 9 bases that match TRBD1. The CDR3 length is 14 residues. Germline V gene data show CDR1 as LNHNV and CDR2 as YYDKDF (reference sequence). The V segment lost 4 bases and the J segment 6 bases; nucleotides outside the gene matches: 1. DNA of the CDR3: TGTGCCACCAGCACGGGACAGGGTAATTCACCCCTCCACTTT. This encodes CATSTGQGNSPLHF.

The rearrangement links TRBV24-1 to TRBJ2-2, with D tentatively TRBD1 (6 bases). The V end was cut by 7 bases, the J end by 0 bases, with 8 bases between. The CDR3 loop spans 14 amino acids. The V gene's germline CDR1 is KGHDR and CDR2 SFDVKD. The CDR3, as DNA: TGTGCCACCAGACAGGGAGCGAACACCGGGGAGCTGTTTTTT. Translated, it gives CATRQGANTGELFF.

The genes are TRBV5-1 and TRBJ2-1, with TRBD2 identical over 8 bases. Trimming removed 2 bases from V and 10 bases from J; junction bases left unmatched: 2. The germline CDR1 and CDR2 sequences are SGHRS and YFSETQ. This CDR3 comprises 12 residues. As DNA, the CDR3 is TGCGCCAGCAGCTTTGCGGGAGGCGAGCAGTTCTTC. Its protein is CASSFAGGEQFF.

The V and J genes are TRBV5-6 and TRBJ1-3; 9 bases align to TRBD1. Germline assignment: CDR1 SGHDT and CDR2 YYEEEE. This CDR3 has 13 residues. V dropped 0 bases and J dropped 14; count of bases not matched to a gene: 6. The CDR3 spells CASSLEYGTGLYF. Written as DNA, the CDR3 is TGTGCCAGCAGCTTGGAGTACGGGACAGGGTTATATTTT.

This clone appeared a single time. This sequence joins TRBV7-9 and TRBJ1-4; D remains ambiguous. The CDR3 consists of 14 residues. Germline lookup yields CDR1 SEHNR and CDR2 FQNEAQ (reference sequence). V lost 0 bases, J lost 4 bases, and 6 bases lay in between. This CDR3 is CASSLASYNEKLFF. The CDR3 DNA reads TGTGCCAGCAGCTTAGCGTCCTATAATGAAAAACTGTTTTTT.

This chain's CDR3 is CASSPDSGGANEQFF. DNA of the CDR3: TGTGCCAGCTCACCCGATAGCGGGGGGGCTAATGAGCAGTTCTTC. The gene calls are TRBV18 and TRBJ2-1, with 11 bases aligning to TRBD2. With V trimmed by 3 bases and J by 7 bases, 5 bases remained unmatched. CDR1 and CDR2 from the germline V gene are KGHSH and LQKENI. The CDR3 is 15 amino acids.

This clone was seen a few times. V is TRBV6-2 or TRBV6-3 and J is TRBJ1-1; TRBD1 agrees at 7 bases. Per the germline V gene, CDR1 is MNHEY and CDR2 is SVGEGT. The CDR3 covers 13 residues. V lost 5 bases and J lost 5; bases outside the gene matches: 5. The CDR3 DNA reads TGTGCCAGCAGTCCACAGGGGACGACTGAAGCTTTCTTT. Its protein product is CASSPQGTTEAFF.

This chain uses TRBV9 with TRBJ2-1, with D possibly TRBD1 on 6 matching bases. CDR3 length equals 15 residues. V gave up 3 bases and J gave up 8 bases, with 18 bases separating them. CDR1 and CDR2 from the germline V gene are SGDLS and YYNGEE. CDR3 DNA sequence: TGTGCCAGCAGCGCCATGGCAGGGGCTTGGGATGAGCAGTTCTTC. Protein product: CASSAMAGAWDEQFF.

The table lists this clone with a count of one. This chain connects TRBV14 to TRBJ2-2, with 8 nucleotides matching TRBD1. V trimming: 5 bases; J trimming: 5 bases; junction bases outside the gene matches: 7. The length of the CDR3 is 15 residues. Germline assignment: CDR1 SGHDN and CDR2 FVKESK. The CDR3 spells CASSYWTGTTGELFF. CDR3 bases: TGTGCCAGCAGCTATTGGACAGGGACGACCGGGGAGCTGTTTTTT.

This chain joins TRBV12-5 and TRBJ1-2; 7 bases align to TRBD1. Germline V gene data show CDR1 as LGHNT and CDR2 as FRNRAP. V shed 3 bases and J 1 base; nucleotides not matched to a gene: 5. This CDR3 is 15 amino acids long. The CDR3 reads CASGFGAGGNYGYTF. The CDR3 DNA reads as TGTGCTAGTGGTTTCGGGGCAGGGGGTAACTATGGCTACACCTTC.